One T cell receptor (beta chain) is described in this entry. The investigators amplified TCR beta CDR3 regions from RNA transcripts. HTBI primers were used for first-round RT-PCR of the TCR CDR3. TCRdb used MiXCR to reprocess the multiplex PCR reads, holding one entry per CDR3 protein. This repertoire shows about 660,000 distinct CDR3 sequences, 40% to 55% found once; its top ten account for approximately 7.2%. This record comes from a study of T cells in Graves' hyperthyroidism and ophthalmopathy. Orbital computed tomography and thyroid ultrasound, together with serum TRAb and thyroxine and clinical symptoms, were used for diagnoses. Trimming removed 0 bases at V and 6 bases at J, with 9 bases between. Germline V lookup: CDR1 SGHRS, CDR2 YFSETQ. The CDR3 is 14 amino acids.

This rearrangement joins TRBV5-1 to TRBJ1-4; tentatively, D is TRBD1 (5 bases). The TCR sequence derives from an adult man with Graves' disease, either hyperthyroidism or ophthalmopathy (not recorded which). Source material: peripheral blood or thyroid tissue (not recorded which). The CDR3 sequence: CASSLEGLDEKLFF. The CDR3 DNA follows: TGCGCCAGCAGCTTGGAGGGGTTGGATGAAAAACTGTTTTTT. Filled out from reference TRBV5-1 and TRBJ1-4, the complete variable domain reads KAGVTQTPRYLIKTRGQQVTLSCSPISGHRSVSWYQQTPGQGLQFLFEYFSETQRNKGNFPGRFSGRQFSNSRSEMNVSTLELGDSALYLCASSLEGLDEKLFFGSGTQLSVL.